Shown below are 29 T cell receptor beta chains from a single sample sequenced in a study of T cells in Graves' hyperthyroidism and ophthalmopathy. Researchers took RNA transcripts and amplified the TCR beta CDR3 regions from them. The TCR CDR3 first-round RT-PCR relied on the HTBI primer set. TCRdb recomputed calls from the multiplex PCR reads with MiXCR, one row per CDR3 protein. The data show a few hundred thousand distinct CDR3 sequences, roughly 15% seen once. The sample taken for sequencing was blood. The source is a woman aged 25 to 39 with Graves' ophthalmopathy.

This clonotype occurred many times. V and J are TRBV6-1 and TRBJ1-4; the D is unclear. The CDR3 consists of 14 residues. The V end lost 5 bases, the J end lost 9 bases, and 16 bases lay between the germline ends. The germline CDR1 and CDR2 sequences are MNHNS and SASEGT. CDR3 coding DNA: TGTGCCAGCAGTCCCGGCGGAAGCGGGAAAAAACTGTTTTTT. Translation: CASSPGGSGKKLFF.

V gene TRBV7-9 combines with J gene TRBJ1-2, with no clear D. The CDR3 contains 14 residues. Germline values: CDR1 SEHNR, CDR2 FQNEAQ (reference sequence). Trimming cost V 5 bases and J 2 bases, with 12 bases left between them. As DNA, the CDR3 is TGTGCCAGCAGCCCTTTGATTTTGAACTATGGCTACACCTTC. Translation gives CASSPLILNYGYTF. Full variable domain (remainder filled in from reference TRBV7-9 and TRBJ1-2): DTGVSQNPRHKITKRGQNVTFRCDPISEHNRLYWYRQTLGQGPEFLTYFQNEAQLEKSRLLSDRFSAERPKGSFSTLEIQRTEQGDSAMYLCASSPLILNYGYTFGSGTRLTVV.

This clonotype was detected only a few times. The junction departs from germline at one end; a sequencing error may be responsible. This sequence joins TRBV24-1 and TRBJ2-1, with a tentative D call TRBD2 (5 bases). CDR3 size: 14 residues. The germline gives CDR1 KGHDR, CDR2 SFDVKD. The CDR3 DNA reads TGTGCCACCAGTGATTTAGGACTGAACAATGAACAGTTCTTC. It is translated as CATSDLGLNNEQFF.

The CDR3 loop is CSASWAGGARGNTIYF. In DNA, the CDR3 is TGCAGTGCTAGTTGGGCCGGGGGCGCGAGGGGAAACACCATATATTTT. J is TRBJ1-3 and V is TRBV20-1; D might be TRBD1 (6 bases). This CDR3 has 16 residues. V was trimmed by 3 bases and J by 4 bases, leaving 19 bases between them. Germline lookup yields CDR1 DFQATT and CDR2 SNEGSKA (reference sequence).

Of note for this clonotype: At one end, the junction sequence differs from germline, possibly due to a read error. The chain carries TRBV12-3 or TRBV12-4 and TRBJ2-3; TRBD1 is a possible D gene (5 bases). The CDR3 spans 12 residues. The CDR3 is CASNLGEDTQYF. The CDR3, as DNA: TGTGCCAGCAATTTAGGGGAAGATACGCAGTATTTT.

Many counts were recorded for this clonotype. The chain's CDR3 is CASRRPGTNYGYTF. CDR3 DNA: TGTGCCAGCAGGCGACCCGGAACTAACTATGGCTACACCTTC. The chain carries TRBV5-5 and TRBJ1-2; unclear D gene. Germline V gives CDR1 SGHKS, CDR2 YYEKEE (reference sequence). The CDR3 has 14 amino acids. V was shortened by 5 bases and J by 0 bases, with 11 bases between the two germline ends.

This clonotype was picked up many times. The chain combines TRBV18 with TRBJ2-7; TRBD2 is a possible D gene (6 bases). In germline, CDR1 is KGHSH, CDR2 LQKENI. V dropped 3 bases and J dropped 2 bases, with 11 bases sitting between them. There are 14 residues in the CDR3. CDR3 loop: CASSPSSDTYEQYF. CDR3 DNA sequence: TGTGCCAGCTCACCTTCTAGCGATACCTACGAGCAGTACTTC.

There are a few counts of this clonotype. The gene calls are TRBV18 and TRBJ2-1; D is uncertain. CDR1 and CDR2 from the germline V gene are KGHSH and LQKENI. Trimming took 2 bases from V and 5 from J, leaving 10 bases between them. The CDR3 sequence is 14 residues long. The CDR3 bases are TGTGCCAGCTCACCAACCGATGGGGACAATGAGCAGTTCTTC. Protein: CASSPTDGDNEQFF.

The chain uses TRBV6-1 and TRBJ2-7; TRBD1 agrees at 7 bases. With V trimmed by 7 bases and J by 3 bases, 9 bases remained unmatched. The CDR3 is 14 residues long. The germline V gene has CDR1 MNHNS and CDR2 SASEGT. The CDR3 loop is CASTRTGLVYEQYF. The CDR3 DNA sequence: TGTGCCAGCACCCGGACAGGTCTCGTCTACGAGCAGTACTTC.

The rearrangement links TRBV19 to TRBJ2-3, with a weak D call TRBD2 (6 bases). V was cut by 3 bases and J by 5 bases, with 12 bases left in between. Germline loops: CDR1 LNHDA, CDR2 SQIVND (reference sequence). The CDR3 sequence is 14 residues long. The CDR3 DNA reads as TGTGCCAGTAGTATTCCGCCGGGAGTAGATACGCAGTATTTT. As protein: CASSIPPGVDTQYF.

This clonotype was seen at least ten times. A read error may produce the germline difference seen at one junction end. The chain is built from TRBV20-1 and TRBJ2-7; possibly TRBD1 for D (6 bases). Germline V gene lookup returns CDR1 DFQATT and CDR2 SNEGSKA (reference sequence). The CDR3 totals 13 residues. The CDR3 nucleotides read TGCAGTGCTAGCAGGACAGAAACTTACGAACAGTACTTC. It specifies CSASRTETYEQYF.

V usage is TRBV18 and J usage is TRBJ1-2; the match to TRBD1 covers 8 bases. The germline V gene encodes CDR1 KGHSH and CDR2 LQKENI. Trimming removed 4 bases from V and 5 bases from J; junction bases left unmatched: 9. The CDR3 loop spans 15 amino acids. The CDR3 region has the DNA TGTGCCAGCTCACGTTCACAGGGGGTAGTTTATGGCTACACCTTC. It codes for CASSRSQGVVYGYTF. The variable domain in full, completed from reference TRBV18 and TRBJ1-2, reads NAGVMQNPRHLVRRRGQEARLRCSPMKGHSHVYWYRQLPEEGLKFMVYLQKENIIDESGMPKERFSAEFPKEGPSILRIQQVVRGDSAAYFCASSRSQGVVYGYTFGSGTRLTVV.

In this sample, this clonotype turned up a few times. The chain links TRBV28 to TRBJ2-4; no reliable D call. Trimming removed 6 bases from V and 0 bases from J, with 12 bases in between. The CDR3 consists of 15 residues. Germline V gene lookup returns CDR1 MDHEN and CDR2 SYDVKM. The CDR3 sequence is CASSFQRLAKNIQYF. Written as DNA, the CDR3 is TGTGCCAGCAGCTTCCAACGACTAGCCAAAAACATTCAGTACTTC.

This sequence joins TRBV6-5 and TRBJ2-3, with D unresolved. Trimming stripped 0 bases from V and 0 bases from J, with 7 bases between. This CDR3 has 15 residues. From germline, CDR1 is MNHEY and CDR2 SVGAGI. CDR3 residues: CASSYSGRSTDTQYF. CDR3 coding DNA: TGTGCCAGCAGTTACTCGGGCAGAAGCACAGATACGCAGTATTTT.

This clonotype was seen many times. This rearrangement joins TRBV11-2 to TRBJ2-7, with 8 bases that match TRBD1. Germline CDR1 is SGHAT and CDR2 is FQNNGV. CDR3 size: 14 residues. With 1 base clipped from V and 6 bases from J, the junction kept 5 bases outside the gene matches. Written as DNA, the CDR3 is TGTGCCAGCAGCTTAGGCAGGGGGCCCGTCGAGCAGTACTTC. This encodes CASSLGRGPVEQYF.

Notes on this clonotype: One end of the junction is discordant with germline, which a read error may explain. The chain employs TRBV28 and TRBJ2-5, with D tentatively TRBD2 (5 bases). CDR3 length: 12 amino acids. The germline V gene has CDR1 MDHEN and CDR2 SYDVKM. In DNA form, the CDR3 reads TGTGCCAGCAGTTCCAACGGACGGATCGGGGACTTC. Translating it yields CASSSNGRIGDF.

The chain employs TRBV6-1 and TRBJ2-1; D might be TRBD2 (6 bases). The V end was cut by 5 bases, the J end by 13 bases, with 21 bases between. The CDR3 is 14 residues long. The germline CDR1 and CDR2 sequences are MNHNS and SASEGT. As DNA, the CDR3 is TGTGCCAGCAGTCCCCCGGGACTCTCAACTAAACAGTTCTTC. As protein: CASSPPGLSTKQFF.

J is TRBJ2-1 and V is TRBV12-3 or TRBV12-4; D may be TRBD2 (5 bases). The CDR3 covers 15 residues. Trimming pared 2 bases from V and 4 bases from J, leaving 12 bases between. The CDR3 here is CASSLRAGYYNEQFF. For the CDR3, the DNA is TGTGCCAGCAGTTTAAGGGCGGGCTATTACAATGAGCAGTTCTTC.

This clonotype was seen ten or more times. The gene calls are TRBV28 and TRBJ1-5; no firm D call. Per germline, CDR1 MDHEN and CDR2 SYDVKM. Trimming removed 6 bases from V and 5 bases from J, with 11 bases in between. The CDR3 consists of 13 residues. The CDR3 bases are TGTGCCAGCAGAGCCGGGGTCGATCAGCCCCAGCATTTT. This translates into CASRAGVDQPQHF.

This clonotype was detected ten times or more. This chain uses TRBV30 with TRBJ1-2; D is undetermined. The CDR3 runs 15 residues. V was pared by 4 bases and J by 7 bases, with 22 bases between. CDR1 and CDR2 from the germline V gene are GTSNPN and SVGIG (reference sequence). CDR3 amino acids: CAWNYGNPGIRGYTF. CDR3 DNA: TGTGCCTGGAACTATGGCAATCCCGGAATTCGTGGCTACACCTTC.

This clonotype showed up many times. The chain combines TRBV28 with TRBJ2-1; TRBD1 might be the D (5 bases). Trimming removed 8 bases at V and 5 bases at J, with 19 bases between. The germline V gene has CDR1 MDHEN and CDR2 SYDVKM. The CDR3 loop spans 15 amino acids. DNA of the CDR3: TGTGCCAGCGGGCTCGGCAGGGTGAGAAACAATGAGCAGTTCTTC. Protein: CASGLGRVRNNEQFF.

The table lists this clonotype with many counts. The chain has TRBV3-1 and TRBJ1-2; tentative D call: TRBD1 (6 bases). CDR3 length: 15 residues. The V end lost 6 bases, the J end lost 8 bases, and 22 bases lay between the germline ends. Germline V gene sequence: CDR1 LGHDT, CDR2 YNNKEL (reference sequence). CDR3 sequence: CASSVGGRFGSGYTF. CDR3 sequence (DNA): TGTGCCAGCAGTGTGGGGGGCCGATTTGGGTCCGGCTACACCTTC.

This clonotype was counted ten times or more. J is TRBJ2-1 and V is TRBV6-6, with D unclear. With 0 bases removed from V and 5 bases from J, the gap between germline ends came to 5 bases. Germline V gives CDR1 MNHNY, CDR2 SVGAGI (reference sequence). The length of the CDR3 is 13 residues. The DNA of the CDR3 is TGTGCCAGCAGTTACTCGAAGCACAATGAGCAGTTCTTC. The encoded protein is CASSYSKHNEQFF.

The chain has TRBV19 and TRBJ1-3, with 7 nucleotides matching TRBD1. This CDR3 is 15 amino acids long. Trimming at V came to 5 bases and at J to 2 bases, leaving 6 bases not matched to a gene. Germline V gene lookup returns CDR1 LNHDA and CDR2 SQIVND (reference sequence). CDR3 region: CASSRQGKAGNTIYF. Here the CDR3 DNA reads TGTGCCAGTAGTCGACAGGGAAAGGCTGGAAACACCATATATTTT.

Notes on this clonotype: The final CDR3 position lacks the conserved phenylalanine or tryptophan, pointing to a likely read error. This chain connects TRBV7-9 to TRBJ2-7; no clear D. The germline CDR1 and CDR2 sequences are SEHNR and FQNEAQ (reference sequence). Trimming shortened V by 0 bases and J by 0 bases, and 6 bases separated the two germline ends. The CDR3 length is 14 residues. CDR3 DNA: TGTGCCAGCAGCTTAGCGGGCACCTCCTACGAGCAGTACTCC. It specifies CASSLAGTSYEQYS.

This clonotype has at least ten counts. The chain uses TRBV12-3 or TRBV12-4 and TRBJ1-1; 9 positions match TRBD1. The CDR3 consists of 15 residues. V lost 5 bases and J lost 2; bases outside the gene matches: 6. The CDR3 spells CASSLRQGGNTEAFF. The CDR3 coding sequence is TGTGCCAGCAGTCTAAGACAGGGGGGTAACACTGAAGCTTTCTTT.

The chain has TRBV29-1 and TRBJ2-7, with 10 bases that match TRBD1. The germline V gene encodes CDR1 SQVTM and CDR2 ANQGSEA. V was clipped by 3 bases and J by 3 bases; unmatched bases: 5. The CDR3 totals 14 residues. The CDR3 sequence is CSVDGGQGNYEQYF. CDR3 nucleotide sequence: TGCAGCGTTGATGGGGGACAGGGGAACTACGAGCAGTACTTC.

The chain has TRBV19 and TRBJ1-2, with D uncertain. In germline, CDR1 is LNHDA, CDR2 SQIVND (reference sequence). Trimming removed 10 bases from V and 4 bases from J, with 13 bases in between. The CDR3 contains 12 residues. CDR3 DNA: TGTGCCACACTAAGTCCTGCCTATGGCTACACCTTC. Its translation is CATLSPAYGYTF.

A word on this clonotype: This may arise from a read error, as a much more abundant clone is one base away. The chain employs TRBV3-1 and TRBJ1-2, with D unresolved. CDR3 length: 12 amino acids. The V gene's germline CDR1 is LGHDT and CDR2 YNNKEL (reference sequence). CDR3: CTSNDGNYGYTF. The CDR3 DNA sequence: TGTACCAGCAACGACGGTAACTATGGCTACACCTTC.